The 24 T cell receptor beta chains given below trace back to one sample, sequenced in a study of shared clonotypes between healthy human individuals. Terminally differentiated effector memory CD45RA+ cells were left out of the naive CD8 fraction, which was CD45RO-negative and positively selected for CCR7. Clones were read by immunoSEQ multiplex PCR, and TCRdb kept only the in-frame ones, dropping some. The repertoire consists of millions of clones, with over 85% occurring once and the leading ten covering about 1.1%. What was sequenced was naive CD8+ T cells sorted from blood. These receptors were obtained from a man aged 18 to 29 in good health.

The V call is TRBV10-2, the J call TRBJ1-1; D is unresolved. The germline V gene encodes CDR1 WSHSY and CDR2 SAAADI. Trimming removed 3 bases from V and 4 bases from J, with 21 bases in between. CDR3 length: 17 residues. CDR3 DNA sequence: TGCGCCAGCAGTGACTCTAACGGGCCATATCGTATCACTGAAGCTTTCTTT. Protein sequence: CASSDSNGPYRITEAFF.

The chain carries TRBV5-6 and TRBJ2-7; D is unclear. Germline CDR1 SGHDT, CDR2 YYEEEE. V lost 0 bases and J 0 bases, leaving 13 bases between the germline ends. CDR3 length equals 16 residues. This chain's CDR3 is CASSLDREGFSYEQYF. DNA of the CDR3: TGTGCCAGCAGCTTGGATAGGGAAGGGTTCTCCTACGAGCAGTACTTC.

This chain joins TRBV9 and TRBJ2-7; 7 nucleotides align to TRBD2. Germline V CDR1 and CDR2: SGDLS, YYNGEE. The CDR3 is made up of 16 amino acids. J gave up 0 bases and V 3 bases, and 9 bases lay outside the gene matches. The CDR3 nucleotides are TGTGCCAGCAGCGCCAGCGGGACCCTAAGCTCCTACGAGCAGTACTTC. It translates to CASSASGTLSSYEQYF.

V usage is TRBV5-4 and J usage is TRBJ2-7, with D perhaps matching TRBD1 (6 bases). This CDR3 is 13 amino acids long. V was cut by 4 bases and J by 3 bases, with 11 bases left in between. Germline-derived CDR1 and CDR2 are SGHNT and YYREEE (reference sequence). CDR3 protein: CASSQTGLYEQYF. Written as DNA, the CDR3 is TGTGCCAGCAGCCAGACAGGACTCTACGAGCAGTACTTC.

The chain couples TRBV5-6 to TRBJ2-3; 12 bases are a match to TRBD2. CDR3 length: 14 residues. V shed 5 bases and J 6 bases; nucleotides not matched to a gene: 4. Germline V CDR1 and CDR2: SGHDT, YYEEEE. The CDR3 is CASRTSGSDDTQYF. CDR3 coding DNA: TGTGCCAGCAGGACTAGCGGGAGCGACGATACGCAGTATTTT.

The chain carries TRBV5-1 and TRBJ2-7; no definite D call. The CDR3 is 13 amino acids. V lost 7 bases and J lost 1, with 12 bases in between. CDR1 is SGHRS and CDR2 is YFSETQ in the germline V gene. CDR3 coding DNA: TGCGCCAGCCGACGGACGAAGTCCTACGAGCAGTACTTC. It specifies CASRRTKSYEQYF.

This clone was observed a handful of times. The sample contains more than one DNA sequence encoding this CDR3. The V call is TRBV27, the J call TRBJ2-7; no firm D call. Looked up from germline, CDR1 is MNHEY and CDR2 is SMNVEV (reference sequence). The CDR3 is made up of 13 amino acids. V was cut by 0 bases and J by 1 base, with 4 bases left in between. Written as DNA, the CDR3 is TGTGCCAGCAGTTTATCCAGGTCCTACGAGCAGTACTTC. Amino acid sequence: CASSLSRSYEQYF.

The chain recombines TRBV10-2 with TRBJ1-1; D remains unclear. The CDR3 loop spans 13 amino acids. CDR1 and CDR2 (germline): WSHSY, SAAADI. V was cut by 10 bases and J by 8 bases, with 20 bases left in between. In nucleotides, the CDR3 is TGCGCCACCCGCGAGCAGCTATCTACAGAAGCTTTCTTT. Protein sequence: CATREQLSTEAFF.

The CDR3 DNA sequence: TGTGCCAGCTTGGACAGGGATAAACCCTACGAGCAGTACTTC. It translates to CASLDRDKPYEQYF. The chain recombines TRBV6-1 with TRBJ2-7, with 8 positions matching TRBD1. The germline CDR1 and CDR2 sequences are MNHNS and SASEGT. V lost 8 bases, J lost 2 bases, and 8 bases stayed unmatched. The CDR3 spans 14 residues.

The chain employs TRBV4-1 and TRBJ2-2, with D perhaps TRBD2 (6 bases). This CDR3 comprises 14 residues. V lost 3 bases and J lost 7, with 12 bases in between. Germline V lookup: CDR1 MGHRA, CDR2 YSYEKL. Written as DNA, the CDR3 is TGCGCCAGCAGCCATCCGGGGGTCGGCGGGGAGCTGTTTTTT. This sequence encodes CASSHPGVGGELFF.

This clone was detected only once. The V and J genes are TRBV29-1 and TRBJ1-1; D remains unclear. Looked up from germline, CDR1 is SQVTM and CDR2 is ANQGSEA. The CDR3 length is 11 residues. Deletions cut 4 bases from V and 2 bases from J, with 5 bases between. CDR3 coding DNA: TGCAGCGTTGTCTACAACACTGAAGCTTTCTTT. It specifies CSVVYNTEAFF.

The chain carries TRBV6-6 and TRBJ1-2; D may be TRBD1 (5 bases). V shed 0 bases and J shed 10 bases, with 15 bases lying between them. Germline CDR1 is MNHNY and CDR2 is SVGAGI (reference sequence). The CDR3 is made up of 14 amino acids. The CDR3 sequence: CASSYSEGLNDYTF. CDR3 nucleotides: TGTGCCAGCAGTTACTCGGAGGGGCTTAATGACTACACCTTC.

The rearrangement joins TRBV7-9 to TRBJ1-1, with unresolved D. CDR1 is SEHNR and CDR2 is FQNEAQ in the germline V gene (reference sequence). Between the trimmed V and J ends, which lost 5 bases and 6 bases, there was a span of 13 bases. The CDR3 is 13 amino acids. In nucleotides, the CDR3 is TGTGCCAGCAGCGCCTATTCAGCGGCTGAAGCTTTCTTT. Translating gives CASSAYSAAEAFF.

The rearrangement uses TRBV9 and TRBJ2-7; perhaps TRBD2 as D (5 bases). The CDR3 runs to 15 residues. V was shortened by 5 bases and J by 0 bases, with 15 bases between the two germline ends. Germline-derived CDR1 and CDR2 are SGDLS and YYNGEE. The CDR3 DNA follows: TGTGCCAGCAGTCCAAATGTTGGGAGCTCCTACGAGCAGTACTTC. The encoded protein is CASSPNVGSSYEQYF. Full variable domain (missing parts from reference TRBV9 and TRBJ2-7): DSGVTQTPKHLITATGQRVTLRCSPRSGDLSVYWYQQSLDQGLQFLIQYYNGEERAKGNILERFSAQQFPDLHSELNLSSLELGDSALYFCASSPNVGSSYEQYFGPGTRLTVT.

This clone occurred once. The gene calls are TRBV29-1 and TRBJ2-7; 13 bases agree with TRBD2. This CDR3 spans 13 amino acids. Germline values: CDR1 SQVTM, CDR2 ANQGSEA. V dropped 8 bases and J dropped 3; count of bases not matched to a gene: 4. CDR3 in DNA: TGCAGCATCAGGACTAGCGGGAGCTACGAGCAGTACTTC. Translation gives CSIRTSGSYEQYF.

V gene TRBV7-9 combines with J gene TRBJ2-1; 10 bases map to TRBD1. Trimming cost V 5 bases and J 4 bases; bases outside gene matches: 17. CDR3 length: 19 residues. Germline CDR1 SEHNR, CDR2 FQNEAQ (reference sequence). Written as DNA, the CDR3 is TGTGCCAGCAGCGGAGAAATCCGGGACAGGGGCCGCGTGTACAATGAGCAGTTCTTC. It codes for CASSGEIRDRGRVYNEQFF.

On this clone itself: Other DNA sequences in this specimen translate into the identical CDR3. The V and J genes are TRBV28 and TRBJ2-2; tentatively, D is TRBD1 (5 bases). The germline CDR1 and CDR2 sequences are MDHEN and SYDVKM. The CDR3 has 14 amino acids. Trimming removed 1 base at V and 3 bases at J, with 6 bases between. CDR3 bases: TGTGCCAGCAGTTTATTAGGGGACACCGGGGAGCTGTTTTTT. This codes for CASSLLGDTGELFF. Based on the CDR3 plus reference TRBV28 and TRBJ2-2, the full variable domain is DVKVTQSSRYLVKRTGEKVFLECVQDMDHENMFWYRQDPGLGLRLIYFSYDVKMKEKGDIPEGYSVSREKKERFSLILESASTNQTSMYLCASSLLGDTGELFFGEGSRLTVL.

This clone was recorded a few times. With a much larger clone just one base away, this may be a read error. The genes are TRBV25-1 and TRBJ2-7; D is unresolved. The CDR3 sequence is 10 residues long. Germline V lookup: CDR1 MGHDK, CDR2 SYGVNS. With 0 bases removed from V and 6 bases from J, the gap between germline ends came to 0 bases. CDR3: CASSEYEQYF. The CDR3 nucleotides read TGTGCCAGCAGTGAATACGAGCAGTACTTC.

The chain uses TRBV6-5 and TRBJ2-7; D may correspond to TRBD1 or TRBD2 (5 bases each). The CDR3 has 11 amino acids. CDR1 MNHEY and CDR2 SVGAGI come from the germline V gene. V was shortened by 8 bases and J by 5 bases, with 10 bases between the two germline ends. CDR3 DNA: TGTGCCAGCGAGGGGATGAACGAGCAGTACTTC. This encodes CASEGMNEQYF.

V and J are TRBV30 and TRBJ2-7; TRBD2 agrees at 8 bases. V shed 4 bases and J 4 bases; nucleotides not matched to a gene: 6. This CDR3 is built from 13 residues. The germline V gene encodes CDR1 GTSNPN and CDR2 SVGIG (reference sequence). In nucleotides, the CDR3 is TGTGCCTGGAATCCGGGAGGGCCTTACGAGCAGTACTTC. Protein: CAWNPGGPYEQYF.

The chain is built from TRBV5-8 and TRBJ1-5; unclear D gene. The CDR3 totals 14 residues. Germline V gene lookup returns CDR1 SGHTS and CDR2 YDEGEE. V shed 2 bases and J shed 2 bases, with 8 bases lying between them. Here the CDR3 reads CASSFYSGNQPQHF. The CDR3 nucleotides read TGTGCCAGCAGCTTTTATAGTGGCAATCAGCCCCAGCATTTT.

The chain combines TRBV30 with TRBJ2-7, with a weak D call TRBD2 (11 bases). Trimming removed 1 base from V and 1 base from J, with 32 bases in between. Germline CDR1 reads GTSNPN; CDR2 reads SVGIG (reference sequence). The CDR3 loop spans 21 amino acids. CDR3 in DNA: TGTGCCTGGAGTGGGGACAGGGGTGTTACTAGCGGGAGACCCTTGTCCTACGAGCAGTACTTC. Encoded protein: CAWSGDRGVTSGRPLSYEQYF.

The chain combines TRBV27 with TRBJ2-3, with TRBD2 identical over 11 bases. The CDR3 is made up of 18 amino acids. Trimming took 5 bases from V and 4 from J; bases not matched to a gene: 14. Germline lookup yields CDR1 MNHEY and CDR2 SMNVEV (reference sequence). The CDR3: CASSLSGTSGLGPDTQYF. The CDR3 DNA reads as TGTGCCAGCAGTCTCTCCGGGACTAGCGGACTAGGGCCAGATACGCAGTATTTT.

The chain joins TRBV2 to TRBJ2-5, with TRBD1 as a possible D gene (5 bases). The CDR3 is made up of 14 amino acids. Between the trimmed V and J ends, which lost 3 bases and 5 bases, there was a span of 13 bases. The V gene's germline CDR1 is SNHLY and CDR2 FYNNEI. This chain's CDR3 is CASSDVNSGETQYF. The DNA of the CDR3 is TGTGCCAGCAGTGATGTAAACTCAGGGGAGACCCAGTACTTC.